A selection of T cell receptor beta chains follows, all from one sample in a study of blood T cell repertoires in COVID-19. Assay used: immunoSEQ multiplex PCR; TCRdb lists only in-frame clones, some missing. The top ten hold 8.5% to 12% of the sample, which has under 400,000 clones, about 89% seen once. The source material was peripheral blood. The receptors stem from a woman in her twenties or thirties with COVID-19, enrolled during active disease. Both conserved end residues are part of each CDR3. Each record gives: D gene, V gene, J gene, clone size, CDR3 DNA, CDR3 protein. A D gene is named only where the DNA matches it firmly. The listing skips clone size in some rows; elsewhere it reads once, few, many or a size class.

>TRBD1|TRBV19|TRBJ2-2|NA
TGTGCCAGTAGTCCAGGAAACAGGGGGCAAACGACCGGGGAGCTGTTTTTT
CASSPGNRGQTTGELFF
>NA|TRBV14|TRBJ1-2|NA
TGTGCCAGCAGCCCGTTCGATAGTTGGACAAGCTATGGCTACACCTTC
CASSPFDSWTSYGYTF
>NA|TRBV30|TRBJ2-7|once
TGTGCCTGGAGTGTCGGGCGGGGTTGGCCAGGGCAGTACTTC
CAWSVGRGWPGQYF
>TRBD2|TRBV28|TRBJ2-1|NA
TGTGCCAGCAGTTCCCCCGGACTAGAGGGCTATGAGCAGTTCTTC
CASSSPGLEGYEQFF
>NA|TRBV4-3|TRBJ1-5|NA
TGCGCCAGCAGCCAAGGAGTAGGGGGATGGCCCCAGCATTTT
CASSQGVGGWPQHF
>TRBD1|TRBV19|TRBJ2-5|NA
TGTGCCAGTAGTAGATATCCAGGGGGCTCAGAGACCCAGTACTTC
CASSRYPGGSETQYF
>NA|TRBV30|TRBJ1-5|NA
TGTGCCTGGAGGGACTTGCCCAATCAGCCCCAGCATTTT
CAWRDLPNQPQHF
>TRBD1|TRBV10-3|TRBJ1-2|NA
TGTGCCATCAGTGAGTTAACGTTAGGACAGGGGGCGGTTGGCTACACCTTC
CAISELTLGQGAVGYTF
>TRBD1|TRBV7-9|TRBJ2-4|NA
TGTGCCAGCAGCTCAGGACAGGGGGTAGCCAAAAACATTCAGTACTTC
CASSSGQGVAKNIQYF
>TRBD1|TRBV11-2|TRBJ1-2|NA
TGTGCCAGCAGCTTAATCCTCGGACAGGCCAGAGGCTATGGCTACACCTTC
CASSLILGQARGYGYTF
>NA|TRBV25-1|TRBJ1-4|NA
TGTGCCAGCAGTGACCCCGGACAGAGGTGGAATGAAAAACTGTTTTTT
CASSDPGQRWNEKLFF
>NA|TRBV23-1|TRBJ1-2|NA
TGCGCCAGCAGTCAAAGGGGTTGGGGCTACACCTTC
CASSQRGWGYTF
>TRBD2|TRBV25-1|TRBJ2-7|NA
TGTGCCAGCTCTCTAGGGACTAGCGGGACGTACGAGCAGTACTTC
CASSLGTSGTYEQYF
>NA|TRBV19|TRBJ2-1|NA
TGTGCCAGTAGTCTGGGCTCTGGAGGACCCTACAATGAGCAGTTCTTC
CASSLGSGGPYNEQFF
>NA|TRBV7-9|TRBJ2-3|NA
TGTGCCAGCAGCTTAGTAGATGACACAGATACGCAGTATTTT
CASSLVDDTDTQYF
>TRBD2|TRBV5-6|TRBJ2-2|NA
TGTGCCAGCAGCTTGGTGACTGGCGGGAGCGACACCGGGGAGCTGTTTTTT
CASSLVTGGSDTGELFF
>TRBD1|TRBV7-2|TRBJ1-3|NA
TGTGCCAGCAGCGAATCACCGACAGGGGCAAGGGGAAACACCATATATTTT
CASSESPTGARGNTIYF
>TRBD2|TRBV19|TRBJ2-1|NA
TGTGCCACCGCGACTAGCGGGAGACCAAGCTCCTACAATGAGCAGTTCTTC
CATATSGRPSSYNEQFF
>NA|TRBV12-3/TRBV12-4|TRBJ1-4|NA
TGTGCCAGCAGTTTGAGGGTGACGGGAAAACTGTTTTTT
CASSLRVTGKLFF
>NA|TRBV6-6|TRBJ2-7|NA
TGTGCCAGCAGGGCATGGACAGAAACTGACCCCTACGAGCAGTACTTC
CASRAWTETDPYEQYF
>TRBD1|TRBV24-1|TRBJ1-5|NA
TGTGCCACCAGTGATTCCAGGACAGGGGCGAATCAGCCCCAGCATTTT
CATSDSRTGANQPQHF
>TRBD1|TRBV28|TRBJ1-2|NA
TGTGCCACGTTTGACAGGGGATACTATGGCTACACCTTC
CATFDRGYYGYTF
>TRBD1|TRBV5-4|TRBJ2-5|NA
TGTGCCAGCAGCTTGGTGACAGGGATAGAGACCCAGTACTTC
CASSLVTGIETQYF
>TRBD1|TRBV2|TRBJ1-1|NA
TGTGCCAGCAGTGGACAGGGGGCTTTAGCTTTCTTT
CASSGQGALAFF
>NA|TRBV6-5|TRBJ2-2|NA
TGTGCCAGCAGCGGGATTCCGAACACCGGGGAGCTGTTTTTT
CASSGIPNTGELFF
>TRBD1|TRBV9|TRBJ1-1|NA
TGTGCCAGCAGCCCTGGACAGGGCACTGAAGCTTTCTTT
CASSPGQGTEAFF
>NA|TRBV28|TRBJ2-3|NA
TGTGCCAGCAGTTTAGGGACTGGCCTTACTACGCAGTATTTT
CASSLGTGLTTQYF
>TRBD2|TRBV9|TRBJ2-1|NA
TGTGCCAGCGCCGCTCGGGGGGTCGGTGGGAATGAGCAGTTCTTC
CASAARGVGGNEQFF